Sequencing of this T cell receptor (beta chain) was carried out in a study of T-cell reconstitution after alpha-beta-depleted transplantation in children. V lost 0 bases and J 1 base, leaving 7 bases between the germline ends. Germline V gene sequence: CDR1 SGHRS, CDR2 YFSETQ. The CDR3 sequence is 15 residues long. This clonotype was seen ten or more times. As it was prepared, the TCRbeta library received unique molecular identifiers. TCRdb processed the PCR reads anew with MiXCR; each CDR3 protein has one entry. The data show hundreds of thousands of distinct CDR3 sequences, 9.9% seen once. The source is a human donor who donated a stem cell graft to a child with SCID. The sample was PBMCs from the stem cell graft donor, taken from the stem cell graft. This sequence joins TRBV5-1 and TRBJ2-2; D remains unclear. CDR3 coding DNA: TGCGCCAGCAGCTTGGATACCAGGAACACCGGGGAGCTGTTTTTT. Protein: CASSLDTRNTGELFF.